This entry concerns a single T cell receptor (beta chain). Survey-level immunoSEQ sequencing profiled the TCR beta repertoire. Clones were sequenced by immunoSEQ multiplex PCR, and TCRdb holds only the in-frame ones, with some missing. The table records nearly 70,000 clones, just over 90% of them present only once. This CDR3 contains 15 residues. From germline, CDR1 is MDHEN and CDR2 SYDVKM. V lost 4 bases and J lost 3, with 16 bases in between. The sequence was obtained from a man in his forties with rheumatoid arthritis. The sequenced sample consisted of PBMCs. The chain is built from TRBV28 and TRBJ2-7, with D perhaps TRBD1 (6 bases). The CDR3 reads CASSSTGTGYYEQYF. The CDR3 DNA reads as TGTGCCAGCAGTTCCACAGGGACCGGGTACTACGAGCAGTACTTC.